A selection of T cell receptor beta chains follows, all from one sample in a study of shared clonotypes between healthy human individuals. TCRdb's table, derived via immunoSEQ multiplex PCR, lists solely in-frame clones and lacks some. This table has more than 400,000 clones, around 95% appearing once. The sequencing sample was made of naive CD4+ T cells sorted from blood. The receptors stem from a woman aged 25 to 39 in good health. CDR3s include the opening cysteine and the closing phenylalanine or tryptophan. D genes are given only for firm matches. Clone size is stated in some rows and not others, as once, few, many or a class when expanded.

>TRBJ1-2|17|TRBD1|TRBV28|once
CASSFTQTGVRVYGYTF
TGTGCCAGCAGTTTCACTCAAACAGGGGTGCGTGTCTATGGCTACACCTTC
>TRBJ2-1|13|TRBD2|TRBV27|-
CASSLAGGIEQFF
TGTGCCAGCAGTCTAGCGGGAGGGATTGAGCAGTTCTTC
>TRBJ2-7|14|TRBD1|TRBV4-1|-
CASSQGGQPYEQYF
TGCGCCAGCAGCCAAGGGGGACAGCCCTACGAGCAGTACTTC
>TRBJ1-5|19|TRBD1|TRBV5-1|-
CASSLEPTGADLSNQPQHF
TGCGCCAGCAGCTTGGAACCCACAGGGGCTGATTTAAGCAATCAGCCCCAGCATTTT
>TRBJ2-3|17|-|TRBV28|-
CASSSPTAGLATDTQYF
TGTGCCAGCAGTTCCCCGACGGCGGGACTCGCCACAGATACGCAGTATTTT
>TRBJ2-7|13|TRBD2|TRBV7-9|-
CASSFGTSWEQYF
TGTGCCAGCAGCTTTGGGACTAGTTGGGAGCAGTACTTC
>TRBJ1-1|15|-|TRBV2|-
CASRDSGVRNTEAFF
TGTGCCAGCAGGGACTCAGGGGTAAGGAACACTGAAGCTTTCTTT
>TRBJ2-7|14|-|TRBV19|-
CASSTQWGSYEQYF
TGTGCCAGTAGTACCCAATGGGGGTCCTACGAGCAGTACTTC
>TRBJ1-5|15|TRBD1|TRBV19|-
CASSSDRGSNQPQHF
TGTGCCAGTAGTAGTGACAGGGGAAGCAATCAGCCCCAGCATTTT
>TRBJ2-1|15|-|TRBV29-1|-
CSVELGFPRGNEQFF
TGCAGCGTTGAGCTGGGGTTCCCTAGGGGCAATGAGCAGTTCTTC
>TRBJ1-3|13|-|TRBV6-4|-
CASSDSRRNTIYF
TGTGCCAGCAGTGACTCTAGAAGAAACACCATATATTTT
>TRBJ2-2|16|TRBD1|TRBV19|-
CASSALTGVKYRELFF
TGTGCCAGTAGTGCCTTGACAGGGGTGAAGTACCGGGAGCTGTTTTTT
>TRBJ1-2|13|TRBD1|TRBV19|-
CASSGQGYYGYTF
TGTGCCAGTAGCGGACAGGGCTACTATGGCTACACCTTC
>TRBJ2-7|11|-|TRBV28|-
CASRNEYEQYF
TGTGCCAGCAGAAACGAATACGAGCAGTACTTC
>TRBJ2-7|17|TRBD2|TRBV5-4|-
CASSSGLAGTSSYEQYF
TGTGCCAGCAGCTCGGGACTAGCGGGAACGAGCTCCTACGAGCAGTACTTC
>TRBJ2-4|14|-|TRBV9|-
CASSVAGAKNIQYF
TGTGCCAGCAGCGTAGCAGGGGCCAAAAACATTCAGTACTTC
>TRBJ1-4|13|TRBD1|TRBV4-2|-
CAARGQGTEKLFF
TGTGCAGCGAGGGGACAGGGAACTGAAAAACTGTTTTTT
>TRBJ2-1|15|-|TRBV6-6|-
CASIDGLGLGDEQFF
TGTGCCAGCATCGACGGTTTAGGGCTGGGGGATGAGCAGTTCTTC
>TRBJ2-1|13|TRBD2|TRBV9|-
CASSAQTSGSQFF
TGTGCCAGCAGCGCGCAGACTAGCGGGAGCCAATTCTTC
>TRBJ1-3|15|-|TRBV28|once
CASRSGELGGNTIYF
TGTGCCAGCAGATCCGGGGAATTGGGAGGAAACACCATATATTTT
>TRBJ2-3|14|TRBD2|TRBV5-1|-
CASTERESTDTQYF
TGCGCCAGCACTGAGCGGGAGAGCACAGATACGCAGTATTTT
>TRBJ2-7|13|-|TRBV30|-
CAWRPRAFYEQYF
TGTGCCTGGAGGCCCCGGGCCTTCTACGAGCAGTACTTC
>TRBJ2-1|15|-|TRBV5-1|-
CASSFGGSGYNEQFF
TGCGCCAGCAGCTTTGGAGGGAGTGGTTACAATGAGCAGTTCTTC
>TRBJ1-4|16|TRBD1|TRBV28|-
CASSLATGTGTEKLFF
TGTGCCAGCAGCTTAGCGACCGGGACAGGGACCGAAAAACTGTTTTTT
>TRBJ1-1|17|TRBD1|TRBV6-1|-
CASSEAGVGTGATEAFF
TGTGCCAGCAGTGAAGCGGGGGTCGGGACAGGCGCCACTGAAGCTTTCTTT
>TRBJ1-2|16|-|TRBV10-2|-
CASSESWRELNYGYTF
TGCGCCAGCAGTGAGTCTTGGAGGGAGCTTAACTATGGCTACACCTTC
>TRBJ1-1|14|-|TRBV9|-
CASSVIGGDTEAFF
TGTGCCAGCAGCGTAATAGGTGGGGACACTGAAGCTTTCTTT
>TRBJ1-1|13|-|TRBV29-1|-
CSVERPLAPEAFF
TGCAGCGTTGAAAGGCCCTTGGCTCCTGAAGCTTTCTTT
>TRBJ1-1|15|TRBD1|TRBV28|once
CASPPGTGGNTEAFF
TGTGCCAGCCCTCCCGGGACAGGGGGGAACACTGAAGCTTTCTTT
>TRBJ2-5|14|-|TRBV11-3|once
CASSHRTSRETQYF
TGTGCCAGCAGCCATCGGACGTCTCGGGAGACCCAGTACTTC
>TRBJ2-2|16|TRBD2|TRBV5-1|-
CASSLLAGVEAGELFF
TGCGCCAGCAGCTTACTAGCGGGAGTCGAAGCCGGGGAGCTGTTTTTT
>TRBJ2-7|13|-|TRBV19|-
CASSIQNSYEQYF
TGTGCCAGTAGTATCCAAAACTCCTACGAGCAGTACTTC
>TRBJ1-5|15|-|TRBV19|-
CASSIQGIGNQPQHF
TGTGCCAGTAGTATCCAGGGGATAGGCAATCAGCCCCAGCATTTT
>TRBJ2-2|15|TRBD1|TRBV7-9|once
CASSRKVQGDGELFF
TGTGCCAGCAGCCGGAAGGTACAGGGGGACGGGGAGCTGTTTTTT
>TRBJ1-5|17|-|TRBV11-1|-
CASSLWGVGSWDQPQHF
TGTGCCAGCAGCTTATGGGGCGTAGGGAGTTGGGATCAGCCCCAGCATTTT
>TRBJ2-3|14|TRBD2|TRBV27|-
CASKAGVGTDTQYF
TGTGCCAGCAAGGCGGGAGTCGGCACAGATACGCAGTATTTT
>TRBJ1-4|18|TRBD1|TRBV7-9|once
CASSYGTGGLFSFEKLFF
TGTGCCAGCAGTTATGGGACAGGGGGGCTCTTTTCGTTTGAAAAACTGTTTTTT
>TRBJ2-5|13|TRBD2|TRBV14|once
CASALAGAETQYF
TGTGCCAGCGCGCTAGCGGGAGCGGAGACCCAGTACTTC
>TRBJ2-1|12|TRBD1|TRBV11-3|-
CASSRQGYEQFF
TGTGCCAGCAGCAGACAGGGCTATGAGCAGTTCTTC
>TRBJ2-7|14|TRBD1|TRBV5-4|once
CASSSRVTGDEQYF
TGTGCCAGCAGCTCTCGGGTGACAGGGGACGAGCAGTACTTC
>TRBJ2-7|11|-|TRBV2|few
CASKTSYEQYF
TGTGCCAGCAAAACGAGCTACGAGCAGTACTTC
>TRBJ2-1|14|-|TRBV1|-
CTSNRSGRANEQFF
TGCACCAGCAACCGTAGCGGGAGGGCTAATGAGCAGTTCTTC
>TRBJ1-2|14|-|TRBV28|once
CASSSPGTNYGYTF
TGTGCCAGCAGTTCCCCGGGTACGAACTATGGCTACACCTTC
>TRBJ2-3|15|TRBD2|TRBV30|-
CARLNSGGSTDTQYF
TGTGCCCGATTGAATAGCGGGGGAAGCACAGATACGCAGTATTTT
>TRBJ2-1|15|-|TRBV18|-
CASSPPYGEGGEQFF
TGTGCCAGCTCACCCCCGTATGGCGAAGGCGGTGAGCAGTTCTTC
>TRBJ2-1|15|TRBD2|TRBV2|-
CASRGLAGGTDEQFF
TGTGCCAGCAGGGGACTAGCGGGAGGAACGGATGAGCAGTTCTTC
>TRBJ1-6|14|TRBD1|TRBV28|-
CASSSGQVNSPLHF
TGTGCCAGCAGTTCGGGACAGGTTAATTCACCCCTCCACTTT